This T cell receptor beta chain comes out of a study of vaccination effects on CD4 cells after COVID-19 (dated by TCRdb to 2022 to 2024). Some background on the complete study: Each participant got two doses of an mRNA SARS-CoV-2 vaccine, either BNT162b2 or mRNA-1273. SARS-CoV-2 spike-specific CD4+ TCR repertoires from before and after mRNA vaccination were compared in COVID-19 convalescent patients and in infection-naive vaccine recipients. A total of 10 COVID-19 convalescent patients and a handful of SARS-CoV-2-naive healthy vaccine recipients were included in the full study. In the study, cultures from other donors were sequenced using the Oncomine TCR Beta short-read assay on an Illumina iSeq 100. Overall results and qualifications from the work: Only a small number of convalescent patients were included, and no early post-infection timepoints were available, which limited the study. In healthy vaccine recipients, vaccine-induced clones were almost all SARS-CoV-2 mono-reactive, with only 1 of 255 cross-reactive with common cold coronaviruses. Both infection-induced and vaccine-induced clones contracted markedly at late post-vaccination timepoints, which is consistent with waning T cell responses.

Note on this clone: The clone's antigen remains unknown. Base-call qualities are not available, and no considerably larger clone is one nucleotide away.

The method behind the library was the immunoSEQ multiplex PCR assay. DNA from the cultured, isolated CD4+ T cells was subjected to TCR beta CDR3 sequencing. As for how the authors treated the data: Non-productive TCR sequences were removed and reads were trimmed to the CDR3 region, keeping CDR3s of at least 7 amino acids. The MANAFEST web app was used to pick out antigen-specific clonotypes by comparing their expansion in peptide wells with that in reference cultures. To count as positive, a clone had to show expansion at FDR<0.05 compared with the reference and with all other wells, an odds ratio above 5, and a frequency above 0.1% in two replicate wells. Cross-reactive clonotypes were defined as significantly expanded in SARS-CoV-2 spike wells and in at least one common cold coronavirus spike condition. Levenshtein distance calculated with the stringdist R package was used to assess CDR3 similarity, and unrooted trees were constructed with ape in R 3.6.1. TCRdb obtained this table from immuneACCESS and retained in-frame rearrangements with V and J assigned. These tables miss some clones; where compared with another copy, unresolved V genes account for less than half of the shortfall, and the remainder is unexplained. That table gives V, J and clone size, and the DNA gave D and trimming. This sample comprises about 22,000 clones, approximately 70% of them detected only once. Clones ranked in the top ten supply 12% of the sample.

V sheds 2 bases and J sheds 8 bases, leaving 13 bases between their ends. The germline V gene provides CDR1 SGHAT and CDR2 FQNNGV. Taken from cysteine to phenylalanine, the CDR3 has 14 residues. CDR3 DNA is the only sequence kept; it has 42 bases, read in frame from the first base. In the ViraFEST assay, PBMC were stimulated with viral peptide pools, and TCR sequencing was then used to find antigen-specific CD4+ T cell clonotypes based on their expansion. After around 10 days of culture, CD4+ T cells were isolated with the EasySep CD4+ T cell isolation kit. The absence of prior SARS-CoV-2 infection in healthy vaccine recipients was confirmed by negative nucleocapsid antibodies before and after vaccination. A few million PBMC per well were cultured with 10 ug/ml peptides in IMDM containing roughly 5% human AB serum, about 9 IU/ml IL-2 and gentamicin. On days 3 and 7, half of the culture medium was replaced with fresh IL-2-containing medium. Unless otherwise noted, each peptide stimulation condition was cultured in triplicate wells. PBMC were separated from whole blood using Ficoll-Paque Plus gradient centrifugation and were then either cryopreserved at -140C or used fresh. The overlapping peptide pools covered the spike proteins of SARS-CoV-2 and of the common cold coronaviruses HCoV-NL63, HCoV-OC43 and HCoV-229E. The QIAamp micro DNA kit was used to extract genomic DNA from the cultured CD4+ T cells.

The receptor was isolated from a human donor who received a COVID-19 vaccine. This chain joins TRBV11-2 to TRBJ2-1; the D gene is perhaps TRBD2, from 5 matching bases. The sequenced sample was CD4+ T cells from PBMCs cultured with HCoV-229E spike peptides, obtained before COVID-19 vaccination. What the cell subset or site label conveys for this sample: HCoV-229E spike overlapping peptide pool stimulation. For the CDR3, the sequence is CASSLIASFDEQFF. The DNA sequence is as follows: TGTGCCAGCAGCTTAATAGCTAGCTTCGATGAGCAGTTCTTC.